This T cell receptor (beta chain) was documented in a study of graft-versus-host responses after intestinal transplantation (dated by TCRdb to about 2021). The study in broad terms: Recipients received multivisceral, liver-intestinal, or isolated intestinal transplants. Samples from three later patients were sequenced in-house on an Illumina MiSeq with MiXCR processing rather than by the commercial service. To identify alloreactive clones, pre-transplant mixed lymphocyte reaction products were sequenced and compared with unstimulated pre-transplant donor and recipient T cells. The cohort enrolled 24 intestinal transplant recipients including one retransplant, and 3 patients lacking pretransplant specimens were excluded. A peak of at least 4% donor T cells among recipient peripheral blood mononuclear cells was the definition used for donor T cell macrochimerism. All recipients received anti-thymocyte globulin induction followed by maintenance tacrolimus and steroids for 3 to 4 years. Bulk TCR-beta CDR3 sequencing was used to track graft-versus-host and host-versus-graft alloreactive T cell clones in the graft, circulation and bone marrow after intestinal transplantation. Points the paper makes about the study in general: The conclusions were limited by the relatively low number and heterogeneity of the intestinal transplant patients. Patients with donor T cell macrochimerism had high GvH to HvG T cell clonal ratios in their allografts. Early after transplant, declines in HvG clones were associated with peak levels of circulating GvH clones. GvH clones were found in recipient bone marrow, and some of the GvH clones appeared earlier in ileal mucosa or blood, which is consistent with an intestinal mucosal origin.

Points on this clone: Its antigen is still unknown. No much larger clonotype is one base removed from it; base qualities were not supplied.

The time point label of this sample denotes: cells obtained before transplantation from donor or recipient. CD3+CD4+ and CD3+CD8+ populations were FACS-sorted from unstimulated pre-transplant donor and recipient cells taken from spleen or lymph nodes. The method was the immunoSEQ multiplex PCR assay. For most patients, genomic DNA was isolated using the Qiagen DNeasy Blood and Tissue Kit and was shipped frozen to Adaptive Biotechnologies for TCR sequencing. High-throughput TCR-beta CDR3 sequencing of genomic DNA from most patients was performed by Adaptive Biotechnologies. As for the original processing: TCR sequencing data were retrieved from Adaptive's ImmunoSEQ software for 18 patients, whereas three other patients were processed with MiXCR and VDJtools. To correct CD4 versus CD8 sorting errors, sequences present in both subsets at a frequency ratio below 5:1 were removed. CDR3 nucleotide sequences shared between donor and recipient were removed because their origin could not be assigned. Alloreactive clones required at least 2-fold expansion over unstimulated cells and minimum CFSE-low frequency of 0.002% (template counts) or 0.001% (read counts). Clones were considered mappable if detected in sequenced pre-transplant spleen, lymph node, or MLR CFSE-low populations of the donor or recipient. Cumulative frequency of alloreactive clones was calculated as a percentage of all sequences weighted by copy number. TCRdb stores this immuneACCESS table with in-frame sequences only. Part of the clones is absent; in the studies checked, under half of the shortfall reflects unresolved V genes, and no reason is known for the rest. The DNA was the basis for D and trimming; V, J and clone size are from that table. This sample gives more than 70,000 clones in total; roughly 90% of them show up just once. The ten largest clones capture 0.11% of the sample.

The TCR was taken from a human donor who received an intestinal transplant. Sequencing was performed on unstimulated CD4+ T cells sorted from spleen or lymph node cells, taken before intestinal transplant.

The CDR3 has the sequence CASQDRARWVSNQPQHF. The nucleotide sequence is given as TGTGCCAGTCAGGACAGGGCTCGCTGGGTTAGCAATCAGCCCCAGCATTTT. The chain is assembled from TRBV19 and TRBJ1-5, with 8 bases aligning to TRBD1. CDR1 and CDR2 are read off the germline V gene (reference sequence) as LNHDA and SQIVND. The CDR3 numbers 17 residues from cysteine through phenylalanine. This entry keeps only the CDR3 DNA: 51 bases, framed from base 1. V is cut back by 8 bases and J by 0 bases, with 12 bases in the junction unmatched. Here the CDR3 is joined to the reference TRBV19 and TRBJ1-5 genes, and the full variable domain is: DGGITQSPKYLFRKEGQNVTLSCEQNLNHDAMYWYRQDPGQGLRLIYYSQIVNDFQKGDIAEGYSVSREKKESFPLTVTSAQKNPTAFYLCASQDRARWVSNQPQHFGDGTRLSIL.